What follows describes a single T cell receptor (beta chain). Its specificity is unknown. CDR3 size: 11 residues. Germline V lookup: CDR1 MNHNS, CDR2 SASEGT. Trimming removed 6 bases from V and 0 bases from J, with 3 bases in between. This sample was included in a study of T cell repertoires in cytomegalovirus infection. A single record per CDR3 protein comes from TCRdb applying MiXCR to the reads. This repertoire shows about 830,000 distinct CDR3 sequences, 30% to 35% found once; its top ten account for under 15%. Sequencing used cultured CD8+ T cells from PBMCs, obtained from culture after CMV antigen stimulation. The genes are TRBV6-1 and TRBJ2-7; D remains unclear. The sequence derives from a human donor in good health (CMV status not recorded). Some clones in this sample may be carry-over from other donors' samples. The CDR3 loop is CASRRSYEQYV. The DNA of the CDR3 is TGTGCCAGCAGACGCTCCTACGAGCAGTACGTC.